The 32 T cell receptor beta chains below come from one sample, sequenced in a study of spatial heterogeneity in lung cancer. Findings and limits, study-wide: For expanded intratumoral alpha and beta TCRs, counts tracked tumor mutation counts.

Documented time point: sample taken at primary tumor resection. What these receptors recognize is not known. TCRdb analysed the 5' RACE reads with MiXCR anew, one entry per CDR3 protein. The sample lists approximately 9,600 distinct CDR3 sequences, approximately 12% occurring once. The sample in question was lung tumor tissue, obtained at surgery. Receptors originate from a male donor with early-stage non-small cell lung cancer.

This clonotype is judged medium-sized (0.01 to 0.1%). The chain is built from TRBV4-2 and TRBJ2-7; possibly TRBD2 for D (5 bases). Germline values: CDR1 LGHNA, CDR2 YNFKEQ. This CDR3 is built from 15 residues. Trimming pared 6 bases from V and 5 bases from J, leaving 20 bases between. The CDR3 bases are TGTGCCAGCAGACAAACTAGTCTTAGCCGGAACGAGCAGTACTTC. Translated: CASRQTSLSRNEQYF.

This clonotype was seen ten or more times. The rearrangement uses TRBV6-1 and TRBJ2-1; 7 bases line up with TRBD2. CDR1 is MNHNS, CDR2 SASEGT, per germline. The V segment lost 4 bases and the J segment 4 bases; nucleotides outside the gene matches: 13. The CDR3 contains 17 residues. CDR3 DNA sequence: TGTGCCAGCAGTGTCCCCAAGCCACTAGCGCGATACAATGAGCAGTTCTTC. It yields the protein CASSVPKPLARYNEQFF.

The gene calls are TRBV5-4 and TRBJ2-3; D is perhaps TRBD2 (5 bases). CDR1 is SGHNT, CDR2 YYREEE, per germline (reference sequence). V was pared by 1 base and J by 1 base, with 10 bases between. The CDR3 extends over 15 amino acids. The CDR3 protein is CASSLQEDGTDTQYF. The CDR3 region has the DNA TGTGCCAGCAGCTTGCAGGAGGATGGCACAGATACGCAGTATTTT.

The rearrangement uses TRBV12-3 or TRBV12-4 and TRBJ1-2; D gene uncertain. Trimming removed 5 bases at V and 5 bases at J, with 9 bases between. The CDR3 runs 12 residues. Here the CDR3 DNA reads TGTGCCAGCAGTCTGGCGGGTTATGGCTACACCTTC. It specifies CASSLAGYGYTF.

The chain links TRBV20-1 to TRBJ1-4; D is ambiguous. CDR1 is DFQATT, CDR2 SNEGSKA, per germline (reference sequence). The CDR3 sequence is 10 residues long. V lost 6 bases and J lost 8, with 7 bases in between. CDR3 bases: TGCAGTGCGCGGGAAGAAAAACTGTTTTTT. Amino acid sequence: CSAREEKLFF.

This clonotype is medium-sized within its sample. V usage is TRBV6-5 and J usage is TRBJ2-1; TRBD2 aligns across 9 bases. The ends lost 0 bases at V and 8 bases at J; junction bases unmatched: 8. The CDR3 is 16 residues long. Germline values: CDR1 MNHEY, CDR2 SVGAGI. As DNA, the CDR3 is TGTGCCAGCAGTTACTCGAGGCGGGAGGGCCCCGATGAGCAGTTCTTC. Residues: CASSYSRREGPDEQFF.

Sample share makes this clonotype medium-sized (0.01 to 0.1%). The chain employs TRBV5-1 and TRBJ1-1; 7 bases are a match to TRBD1. The CDR3 is 15 amino acids. J was trimmed by 0 bases and V by 4 bases; bases with no gene match: 6. The germline CDR1 and CDR2 sequences are SGHRS and YFSETQ. The chain's CDR3 is CASSEGTDLNTEAFF. The DNA for the CDR3 is TGCGCCAGCAGCGAGGGGACAGACCTGAACACTGAAGCTTTCTTT.

By share of the sample, this clonotype is medium-sized (0.01 to 0.1%). The chain is built from TRBV12-3 or TRBV12-4 and TRBJ1-5; D remains unclear. Trimming removed 2 bases at V and 0 bases at J, with 8 bases between. CDR3 length equals 15 residues. In DNA, the CDR3 is TGTGCCAGCAGTTTACGTCTAAATAGCAATCAGCCCCAGCATTTT. As protein: CASSLRLNSNQPQHF.

This clonotype showed up just a few times. The chain couples TRBV20-1 to TRBJ1-1, with D uncertain. Deletions cut 3 bases from V and 7 bases from J, with 12 bases between. The CDR3 covers 12 residues. Germline CDR1 DFQATT, CDR2 SNEGSKA (reference sequence). CDR3 nucleotides: TGCAGTGCTAGGAGGCAGGCCCTTGAAGCTTTCTTT. Its protein product is CSARRQALEAFF.

This clonotype has only a few counts. J is TRBJ1-3 and V is TRBV2, with D perhaps TRBD1 (5 bases). From germline, CDR1 is SNHLY and CDR2 FYNNEI. The CDR3 is 12 amino acids. Trimming shortened V by 9 bases and J by 8 bases, and 14 bases separated the two germline ends. The CDR3 DNA follows: TGTGCCAGGCGGAGGGGTGCACACACCATATATTTT. Translation gives CARRRGAHTIYF.

At least ten counts were recorded for this clonotype. The junction differs from germline at one of its ends, possibly a read error. This chain links TRBV20-1 with TRBJ2-3; a possible D gene is TRBD2 (6 bases). CDR1 DFQATT and CDR2 SNEGSKA come from the germline V gene (reference sequence). This CDR3 is 15 amino acids long. CDR3 protein: CSARDPGLPTDTQYF. DNA for the CDR3: TGCAGCGCTAGAGATCCGGGACTCCCCACAGATACGCAGTATTTT.

The sample holds many counts of this clonotype. The chain couples TRBV5-6 to TRBJ1-1, with D uncertain. Germline-derived CDR1 and CDR2 are SGHDT and YYEEEE. The V gene lost 0 bases and the J gene lost 1 base, with 4 bases spanning the gap. This CDR3 is built from 13 residues. CDR3 sequence: CASSLGTNTEAFF. The CDR3 DNA follows: TGTGCCAGCAGCTTGGGGACGAACACTGAAGCTTTCTTT.

This clonotype has at least ten counts. J is TRBJ2-7 and V is TRBV4-1; D ambiguous. V lost 0 bases, J lost 1 base, and 7 bases lay in between. This CDR3 comprises 14 residues. CDR1 is MGHRA and CDR2 is YSYEKL in the germline V gene. The CDR3 protein is CASSQDDGSYEQYF. Written as DNA, the CDR3 is TGCGCCAGCAGCCAAGATGACGGGTCCTACGAGCAGTACTTC.

This clonotype is medium-sized (0.01 to 0.1%). The J gene is TRBJ2-3, the V gene TRBV6-2 or TRBV6-3; TRBD2 matches at 8 bases. Germline V CDR1 and CDR2: MNHEY, SVGEGT. Trimming cost V 7 bases and J 6 bases; bases outside gene matches: 12. The CDR3 has 15 amino acids. The CDR3 nucleotides are TGTGCCAGCAACACCCCGGGACTAGATGCCGATACGCAGTATTTT. It specifies CASNTPGLDADTQYF.

The table lists this clonotype with many counts. The rearrangement joins TRBV19 to TRBJ2-5; TRBD2 is a possible D gene (5 bases). The CDR3 contains 13 residues. Between the trimmed V and J ends, which lost 5 bases and 4 bases, there was a span of 11 bases. Germline V lookup: CDR1 LNHDA, CDR2 SQIVND (reference sequence). In DNA, the CDR3 is TGTGCCAGTAGTGGAGGCCGGGGAGAGACCCAGTACTTC. Translated, it gives CASSGGRGETQYF.

This clonotype was seen ten or more times. The chain recombines TRBV6-2 or TRBV6-3 with TRBJ1-5, with D maybe TRBD1 (6 bases). This CDR3 is 15 amino acids long. With 8 bases removed from V and 6 bases from J, the gap between germline ends came to 20 bases. Germline V gene lookup returns CDR1 MNHEY and CDR2 SVGEGT. The CDR3 nucleotides are TGTGCCAGCCGCGTTACAGGGCAGGGGATTCAGCCCCAGCATTTT. Translation gives CASRVTGQGIQPQHF.

This chain uses TRBV18 with TRBJ2-7; D is ambiguous. The CDR3 sequence is 14 residues long. With 2 bases removed from V and 6 bases from J, the gap between germline ends came to 14 bases. Germline CDR1 is KGHSH and CDR2 is LQKENI. CDR3 sequence: CASSPSVPAVEQYF. The CDR3 DNA is TGTGCCAGCTCACCATCAGTCCCGGCGGTCGAGCAGTACTTC. The full variable domain, completed using reference TRBV18 and TRBJ2-7, is NAGVMQNPRHLVRRRGQEARLRCSPMKGHSHVYWYRQLPEEGLKFMVYLQKENIIDESGMPKERFSAEFPKEGPSILRIQQVVRGDSAAYFCASSPSVPAVEQYFGPGTRLTVT.

This clonotype appeared many times. This rearrangement joins TRBV11-2 to TRBJ2-1; no firm D call. There are 14 residues in the CDR3. V lost 5 bases to trimming and J lost 1 base, with 9 bases between them. The germline gives CDR1 SGHAT, CDR2 FQNNGV. The CDR3, as DNA: TGTGCCAGCAGCCTTCAAGGATCCTACAATGAGCAGTTCTTC. Protein product: CASSLQGSYNEQFF.

This clonotype was seen repeatedly, ten times or more. The CDR3 loop reads CSVETTLDTQYF. CDR3 DNA sequence: TGCAGCGTTGAGACAACTCTAGATACGCAGTATTTT. The gene calls are TRBV29-1 and TRBJ2-3; D uncertain. Germline V gene lookup returns CDR1 SQVTM and CDR2 ANQGSEA. V lost 3 bases, J lost 5 bases, and 9 bases lay in between. The CDR3 extends over 12 amino acids.

This clonotype was counted many times. The chain recombines TRBV4-3 with TRBJ2-7, with 7 bases fitting TRBD2. Germline loops: CDR1 LGHNA, CDR2 YSLEER. V gave up 0 bases and J gave up 2 bases; unmatched junction bases: 7. The CDR3 is made up of 16 amino acids. The CDR3 reads CASSQDSYGGTYEQYF. The CDR3 region has the DNA TGCGCCAGCAGCCAAGATAGTTACGGGGGGACCTACGAGCAGTACTTC.

There are many counts of this clonotype. The gene calls are TRBV20-1 and TRBJ1-4; D possibly corresponds to TRBD1 (6 bases). The V end lost 0 bases, the J end lost 8 bases, and 13 bases lay between the germline ends. The CDR3 length is 14 residues. In germline, CDR1 is DFQATT, CDR2 SNEGSKA (reference sequence). The CDR3 nucleotides are TGCAGTGCTAGAGATTGGGGGGGCGACGAAAAACTGTTTTTT. Its translation: CSARDWGGDEKLFF.

This clonotype was counted a few times. This chain connects TRBV5-5 to TRBJ2-7; TRBD1 is a possible D gene (5 bases). Per the germline V gene, CDR1 is SGHKS and CDR2 is YYEKEE (reference sequence). The CDR3 runs 14 residues. Trimming cost V 3 bases and J 3 bases, with 13 bases left between them. The CDR3 spells CASSSTLTVYEQYF. Written as DNA, the CDR3 is TGTGCCAGCAGCTCGACCCTGACAGTCTACGAGCAGTACTTC.

Ten or more counts support this clonotype. This chain joins TRBV20-1 and TRBJ2-1, with TRBD2 matching 7 bases. After removal of 6 bases from V and 0 bases from J, the junction contained 8 bases not matched to a gene. The CDR3 is 15 amino acids. Germline-derived CDR1 and CDR2 are DFQATT and SNEGSKA (reference sequence). CDR3 amino acids: CSAAGGRSSYNEQFF. DNA for the CDR3: TGCAGTGCCGCGGGCGGGAGAAGCTCCTACAATGAGCAGTTCTTC.

This clonotype has more than one count but fewer than ten. The gene calls are TRBV5-1 and TRBJ1-6; 10 bases fit TRBD1. The V gene end was trimmed by 4 bases and the J gene end by 8 bases; junction bases not matched to a gene: 6. The germline V gene has CDR1 SGHRS and CDR2 YFSETQ. The CDR3 runs 15 residues. CDR3 region: CASSRGQGFDSPLHF. The CDR3 coding sequence is TGCGCCAGCAGCCGGGGACAGGGGTTCGATTCACCCCTCCACTTT.

This clonotype came up many times. The chain joins TRBV3-1 to TRBJ2-1, with 9 nucleotides matching TRBD2. CDR1 LGHDT and CDR2 YNNKEL come from the germline V gene (reference sequence). J was trimmed by 4 bases and V by 1 base; bases with no gene match: 5. The CDR3 sequence is 16 residues long. CDR3 region: CASSQVSGSPYNEQFF. Written as DNA, the CDR3 is TGTGCCAGCAGCCAAGTTAGCGGGAGCCCTTACAATGAGCAGTTCTTC.

V gene TRBV7-9 combines with J gene TRBJ1-2; D might be TRBD1 (6 bases). V was shortened by 5 bases and J by 7 bases, with 14 bases between the two germline ends. The CDR3 runs 13 residues. Germline V gives CDR1 SEHNR, CDR2 FQNEAQ (reference sequence). CDR3 nucleotide sequence: TGTGCCAGCAGCCCGTCCCAGGGGTTTGGCTACACCTTC. As protein: CASSPSQGFGYTF.

This clonotype is termed medium-sized. The V and J genes are TRBV6-2 or TRBV6-3 and TRBJ1-5; possibly TRBD1 for D (6 bases). Germline V gene sequence: CDR1 MNHEY, CDR2 SVGEGT. V was shortened by 5 bases and J by 5 bases, with 13 bases between the two germline ends. The CDR3 runs 14 residues. The CDR3 loop reads CASSNRVEDQPQHF. In DNA form, the CDR3 reads TGTGCCAGCAGTAACAGGGTTGAGGATCAGCCCCAGCATTTT.

There are many counts of this clonotype. This chain uses TRBV28 with TRBJ2-7; D not certain. There are 13 residues in the CDR3. V gave up 2 bases and J gave up 4 bases, with 9 bases separating them. Germline values: CDR1 MDHEN, CDR2 SYDVKM. The CDR3 region has the DNA TGTGCCAGCAGTTTACTCGGCATTTACGAGCAGTACTTC. The encoded protein is CASSLLGIYEQYF.

The chain carries TRBV12-3 or TRBV12-4 and TRBJ1-5, with D possibly being TRBD1 (5 bases). The length of the CDR3 is 16 residues. Between the trimmed V and J ends, which lost 5 bases and 4 bases, there was a span of 18 bases. CDR3 in amino acids: CASSPLGRGANQPQHF. The CDR3 bases are TGTGCCAGCAGTCCTCTGGGGCGCGGCGCTAATCAGCCCCAGCATTTT.

At least ten counts were recorded for this clonotype. This chain links TRBV18 with TRBJ2-1; 8 nucleotides agree with TRBD2. This CDR3 is built from 16 residues. CDR1 is KGHSH, CDR2 LQKENI, per germline. With V trimmed by 1 base and J by 5 bases, 7 bases remained unmatched. The CDR3, as DNA: TGTGCCAGCTCACCACTGCCTAGCGGGCATAACAATGAGCAGTTCTTC. Encoded protein: CASSPLPSGHNNEQFF.

This clonotype came up many times. The rearrangement uses TRBV14 and TRBJ1-1, with D possibly being TRBD1 (5 bases). This CDR3 has 16 residues. From germline, CDR1 is SGHDN and CDR2 FVKESK. Deletions cut 0 bases from V and 4 bases from J, with 15 bases between. DNA for the CDR3: TGTGCCAGCAGCCAAGATCGTGGGGGAGTAAGCACTGAAGCTTTCTTT. Amino acids: CASSQDRGGVSTEAFF.

Sample share makes this clonotype medium-sized. The chain is built from TRBV6-5 and TRBJ2-3; 11 bases align to TRBD2. After removal of 6 bases from V and 3 bases from J, the junction contained 8 bases not matched to a gene. The CDR3 extends over 16 amino acids. CDR1 is MNHEY, CDR2 SVGAGI, per germline. The CDR3 sequence: CASSYKTSGATDTQYF. The CDR3 nucleotides are TGTGCCAGCAGCTATAAGACTAGCGGGGCAACAGATACGCAGTATTTT.